The clone carrying this T cell receptor beta chain appeared many times. The antigen remains unidentified. TCRdb passed the RT-PCR reads through MiXCR, listing each CDR3 protein once. The data show 550,000 to 800,000 distinct CDR3 sequences, with around 13% seen just once and approximately 6.5% held by the top ten. The sample originates from a study of response to subunit inactivated influenza vaccine. Study-level results: Few additional T cells are recruited per seasonal influenza vaccination, authors suggested.

The sequences come from PBMCs from blood, collected 14 days before vaccination. This TCR derives from a man aged 50 or older who received an inactivated influenza vaccine.

The DNA for the CDR3 is TGTGCCAGCAGTCCCGGGACAGGGGTGTCCTACGAGCAGTACTTC. Translating gives CASSPGTGVSYEQYF. This chain connects TRBV6-2 or TRBV6-3 to TRBJ2-7, with 10 positions matching TRBD1. With V trimmed by 5 bases and J by 1 base, 5 bases remained unmatched. The CDR3 loop spans 15 amino acids. Germline loops: CDR1 MNHEY, CDR2 SVGEGT.